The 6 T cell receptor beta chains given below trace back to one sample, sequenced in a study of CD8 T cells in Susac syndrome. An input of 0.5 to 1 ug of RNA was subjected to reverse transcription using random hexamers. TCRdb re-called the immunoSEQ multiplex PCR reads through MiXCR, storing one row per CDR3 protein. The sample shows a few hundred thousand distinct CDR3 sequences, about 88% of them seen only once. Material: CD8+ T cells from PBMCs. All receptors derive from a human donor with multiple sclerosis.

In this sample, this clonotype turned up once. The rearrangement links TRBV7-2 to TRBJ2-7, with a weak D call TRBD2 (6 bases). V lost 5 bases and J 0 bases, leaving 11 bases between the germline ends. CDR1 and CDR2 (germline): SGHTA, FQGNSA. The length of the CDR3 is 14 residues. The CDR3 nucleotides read TGTGCCAGCAGCCAAGACGGGAGCTCCTACGAGCAGTACTTC. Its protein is CASSQDGSSYEQYF.

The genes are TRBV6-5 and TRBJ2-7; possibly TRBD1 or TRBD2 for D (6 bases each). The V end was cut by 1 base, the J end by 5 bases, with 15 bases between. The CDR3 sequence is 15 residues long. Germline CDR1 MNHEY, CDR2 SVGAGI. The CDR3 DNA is TGTGCCAGCAGTTACTATGGGGGCCCGGGGGACGAGCAGTACTTC. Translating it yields CASSYYGGPGDEQYF.

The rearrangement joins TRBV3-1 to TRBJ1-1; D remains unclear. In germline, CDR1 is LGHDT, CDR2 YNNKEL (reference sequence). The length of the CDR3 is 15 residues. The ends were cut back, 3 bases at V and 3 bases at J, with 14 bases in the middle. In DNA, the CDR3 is TGTGCCAGCAGCCAGATTCATCTGGTGGACACTGAAGCTTTCTTT. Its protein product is CASSQIHLVDTEAFF.

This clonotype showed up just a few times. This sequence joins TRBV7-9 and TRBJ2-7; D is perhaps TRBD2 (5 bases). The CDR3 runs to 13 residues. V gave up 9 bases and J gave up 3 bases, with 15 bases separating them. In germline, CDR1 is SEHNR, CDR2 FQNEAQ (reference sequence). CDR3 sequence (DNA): TGTGCCAGTAGTTTCCCGGGGAGCTACGAGCAGTACTTC. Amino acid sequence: CASSFPGSYEQYF.

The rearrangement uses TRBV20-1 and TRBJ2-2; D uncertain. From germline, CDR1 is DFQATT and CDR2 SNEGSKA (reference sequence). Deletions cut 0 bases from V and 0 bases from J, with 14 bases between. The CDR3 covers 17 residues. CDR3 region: CSARDRSTSPNTGELFF. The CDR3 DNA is TGCAGTGCTAGAGACCGTTCAACATCACCGAACACCGGGGAGCTGTTTTTT.

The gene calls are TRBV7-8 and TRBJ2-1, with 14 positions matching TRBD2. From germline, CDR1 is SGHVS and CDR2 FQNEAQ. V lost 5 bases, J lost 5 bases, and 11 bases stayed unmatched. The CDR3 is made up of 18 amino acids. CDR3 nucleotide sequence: TGTGCCAGCAGCCCAGGACTAGCGGGGGGATTGTTCGACAATGAGCAGTTCTTC. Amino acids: CASSPGLAGGLFDNEQFF.